This T cell receptor (beta chain) was identified in a study of T-cell reconstitution after alpha-beta-depleted transplantation in children. Preparing the TCRbeta library involved the use of unique molecular identifiers. Using its own MiXCR run on the PCR reads, TCRdb lists one record per CDR3 protein. The repertoire holds 440,000 or so distinct CDR3 sequences, with over 40% as singletons. J lost 1 base, V lost 5 bases, and 2 bases had no gene match. The CDR3 is 12 amino acids. Germline V gene lookup returns CDR1 DFQATT and CDR2 SNEGSKA (reference sequence). Sequences were derived from PBMCs, sampled before TCRalphabeta/CD19-depleted stem cell transplant. The rearrangement uses TRBV20-1 and TRBJ2-7, with 7 bases lining up with TRBD2. The TCR originated in a girl aged 2-10 years with aplastic anemia, due to receive a stem cell transplant. The CDR3 sequence: CSAGEGSYEQYF. The CDR3 nucleotides are TGCAGTGCTGGGGAGGGGTCCTACGAGCAGTACTTC.